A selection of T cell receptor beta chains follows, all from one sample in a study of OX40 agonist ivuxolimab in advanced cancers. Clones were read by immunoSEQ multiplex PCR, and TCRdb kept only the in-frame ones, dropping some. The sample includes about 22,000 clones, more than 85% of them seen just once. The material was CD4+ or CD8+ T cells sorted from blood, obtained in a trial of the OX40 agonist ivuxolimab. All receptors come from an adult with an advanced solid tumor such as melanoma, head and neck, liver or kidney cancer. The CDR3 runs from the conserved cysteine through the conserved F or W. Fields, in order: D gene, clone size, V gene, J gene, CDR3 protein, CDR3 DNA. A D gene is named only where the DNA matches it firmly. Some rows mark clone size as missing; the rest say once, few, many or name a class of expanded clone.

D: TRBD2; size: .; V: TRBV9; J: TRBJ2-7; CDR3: CASSLTSGNSYEQYF; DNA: TGTGCCAGCAGCTTAACTAGCGGCAATTCCTACGAGCAGTACTTC
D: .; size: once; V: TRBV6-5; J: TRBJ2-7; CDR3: CASSSDWTTYEQYF; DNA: TGTGCCAGCAGTTCTGACTGGACAACCTACGAGCAGTACTTC
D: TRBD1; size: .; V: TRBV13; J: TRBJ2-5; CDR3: CASSLGTGDFKTQYF; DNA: TGTGCCAGCAGCTTAGGGACAGGGGACTTCAAGACCCAGTACTTC
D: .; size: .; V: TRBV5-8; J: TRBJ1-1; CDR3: CASSLGESSMNTEAFF; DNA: TGTGCCAGCAGCTTAGGGGAAAGCTCCATGAACACTGAAGCTTTCTTT
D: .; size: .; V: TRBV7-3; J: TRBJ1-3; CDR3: CASSLTGAGNTIYF; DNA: TGTGCCAGCAGCTTAACGGGGGCTGGAAACACCATATATTTT
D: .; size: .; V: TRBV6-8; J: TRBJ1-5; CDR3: CASSYSGGNQPQHF; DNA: TGTGCCAGCAGTTACTCGGGAGGCAATCAGCCCCAGCATTTT
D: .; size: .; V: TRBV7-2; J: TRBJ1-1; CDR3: CASSFGGQTEAFF; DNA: TGTGCCAGCAGCTTTGGGGGGCAAACTGAAGCTTTCTTT
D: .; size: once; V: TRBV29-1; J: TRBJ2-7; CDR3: CSARGSLTYEQYF; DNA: TGCAGCGCCAGGGGTAGTCTTACTTACGAGCAGTACTTC
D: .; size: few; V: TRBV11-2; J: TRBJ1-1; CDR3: CASSLDGIWGTEAFF; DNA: TGTGCCAGCAGCTTAGACGGCATCTGGGGGACTGAAGCTTTCTTT
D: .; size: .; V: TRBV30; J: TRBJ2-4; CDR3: CAWSSGVTLAKNIQYF; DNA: TGTGCCTGGAGCTCCGGGGTTACCCTAGCCAAAAACATTCAGTACTTC
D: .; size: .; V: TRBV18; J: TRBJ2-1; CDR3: CASSPPLTGGNEQFF; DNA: TGTGCCAGCTCACCGCCCCTGACCGGGGGCAATGAGCAGTTCTTC
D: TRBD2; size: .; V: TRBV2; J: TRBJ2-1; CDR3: CASSEALAGAGEQFF; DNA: TGTGCCAGCAGTGAAGCTTTAGCGGGAGCGGGTGAGCAGTTCTTC
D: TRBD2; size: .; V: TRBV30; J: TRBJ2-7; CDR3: CAWTPGTRISYEQYF; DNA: TGTGCCTGGACTCCCGGGACTAGGATAAGCTACGAGCAGTACTTC
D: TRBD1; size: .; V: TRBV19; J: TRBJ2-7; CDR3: CASSPGTGGYEQYF; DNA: TGTGCCAGTAGTCCCGGGACAGGCGGCTACGAGCAGTACTTC
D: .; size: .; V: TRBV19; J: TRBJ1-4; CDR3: CASREGLPLATNEKLFF; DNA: TGTGCCAGTAGAGAGGGACTACCCTTAGCAACTAATGAAAAACTGTTTTTT
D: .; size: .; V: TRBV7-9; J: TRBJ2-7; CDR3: CASSLVPGEQYF; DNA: TGTGCCAGCAGCTTAGTCCCGGGCGAGCAGTACTTC
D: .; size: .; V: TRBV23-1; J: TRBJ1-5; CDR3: CASSRGPDQPQHF; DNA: TGCGCCAGCAGCCGGGGCCCCGATCAGCCCCAGCATTTT
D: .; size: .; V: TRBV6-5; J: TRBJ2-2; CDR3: CASSPTGELFF; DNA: TGTGCCAGCAGCCCTACTGGGGAGCTGTTTTTT
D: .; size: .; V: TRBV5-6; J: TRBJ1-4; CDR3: CASSSAARGNEKLFF; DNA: TGTGCCAGCAGCTCGGCAGCCAGGGGAAATGAAAAACTGTTTTTT
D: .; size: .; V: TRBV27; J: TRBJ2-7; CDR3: CASSLLVGGHTYEQYF; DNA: TGTGCCAGCAGTTTATTGGTCGGGGGTCACACCTACGAGCAGTACTTC
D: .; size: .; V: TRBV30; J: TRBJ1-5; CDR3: CAWSVDAGQPQHF; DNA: TGTGCCTGGAGTGTAGACGCAGGCCAGCCCCAGCATTTT
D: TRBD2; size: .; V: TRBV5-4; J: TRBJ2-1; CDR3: CASSNPGLAYYNEQFF; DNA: TGTGCCAGCAGTAACCCGGGACTAGCGTATTACAATGAGCAGTTCTTC